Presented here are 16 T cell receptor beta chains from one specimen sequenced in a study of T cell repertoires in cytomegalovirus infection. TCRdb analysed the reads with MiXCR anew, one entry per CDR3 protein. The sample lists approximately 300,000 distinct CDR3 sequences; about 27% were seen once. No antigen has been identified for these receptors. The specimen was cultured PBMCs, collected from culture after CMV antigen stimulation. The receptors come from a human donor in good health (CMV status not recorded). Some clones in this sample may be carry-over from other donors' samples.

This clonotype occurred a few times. In nucleotides, the CDR3 is TGTGCCAGCAGTAGGGACAGGTGGGGAGAGACCCAGTACTTC. As protein: CASSRDRWGETQYF. V and J are TRBV27 and TRBJ2-5, with TRBD1 matching over 8 bases. The CDR3 extends over 14 amino acids. The ends lost 5 bases at V and 4 bases at J; junction bases unmatched: 6. In germline, CDR1 is MNHEY, CDR2 SMNVEV (reference sequence).

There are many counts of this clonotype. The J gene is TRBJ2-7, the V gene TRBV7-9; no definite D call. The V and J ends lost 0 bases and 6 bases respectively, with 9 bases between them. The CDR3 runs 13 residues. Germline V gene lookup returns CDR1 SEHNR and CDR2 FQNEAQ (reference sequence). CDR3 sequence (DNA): TGTGCCAGCAGCTTAGCGTGGCACCCCGAGCAGTACTTC. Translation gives CASSLAWHPEQYF.

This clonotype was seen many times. In DNA form, the CDR3 reads TGTGCCAGCAGCTCCTCCTCTAGCGGGGTCAATGAGCAGTTCTTC. This translates into CASSSSSSGVNEQFF. The rearrangement uses TRBV7-2 and TRBJ2-1; 9 bases map to TRBD2. This CDR3 is 15 amino acids long. Germline V gene lookup returns CDR1 SGHTA and CDR2 FQGNSA. Germline trimming cut 4 bases from V and 6 bases from J; bases unmatched to any gene: 7.

The chain's CDR3 is CASSVGGGHYNEQFF. The CDR3 coding sequence is TGTGCCAGCAGCGTAGGCGGGGGGCACTACAATGAGCAGTTCTTC. V is TRBV9 and J is TRBJ2-1; 8 bases align to TRBD2. V dropped 0 bases and J dropped 3; count of bases not matched to a gene: 2. Germline V lookup: CDR1 SGDLS, CDR2 YYNGEE. The CDR3 sequence is 15 residues long. Looking up the rest from reference TRBV9 and TRBJ2-1 gives the full variable domain: DSGVTQTPKHLITATGQRVTLRCSPRSGDLSVYWYQQSLDQGLQFLIQYYNGEERAKGNILERFSAQQFPDLHSELNLSSLELGDSALYFCASSVGGGHYNEQFFGPGTRLTVL.

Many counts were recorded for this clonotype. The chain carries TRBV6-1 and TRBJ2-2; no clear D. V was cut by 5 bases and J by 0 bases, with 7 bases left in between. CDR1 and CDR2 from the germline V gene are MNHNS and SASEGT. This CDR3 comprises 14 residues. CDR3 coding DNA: TGTGCCAGCAGTACGCGTCCGAACACCGGGGAGCTGTTTTTT. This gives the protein CASSTRPNTGELFF.

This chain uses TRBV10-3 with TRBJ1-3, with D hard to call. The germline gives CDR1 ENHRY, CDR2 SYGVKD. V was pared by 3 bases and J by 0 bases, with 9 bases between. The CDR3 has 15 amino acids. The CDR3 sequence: CAISDRSGSGNTIYF. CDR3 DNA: TGTGCCATCAGTGATCGGTCAGGCTCTGGAAACACCATATATTTT.

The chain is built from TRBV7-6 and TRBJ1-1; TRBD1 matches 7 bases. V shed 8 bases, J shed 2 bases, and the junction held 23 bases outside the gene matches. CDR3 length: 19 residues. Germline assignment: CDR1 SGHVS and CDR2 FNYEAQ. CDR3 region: CASRPKGLWDRGANTEAFF. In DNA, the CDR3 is TGTGCCAGCCGACCCAAAGGTCTTTGGGACAGAGGGGCCAACACTGAAGCTTTCTTT.

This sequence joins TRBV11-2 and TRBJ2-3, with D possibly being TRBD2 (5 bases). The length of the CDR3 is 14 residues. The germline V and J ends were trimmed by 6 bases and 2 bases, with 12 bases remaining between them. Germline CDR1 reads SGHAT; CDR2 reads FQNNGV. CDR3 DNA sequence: TGTGCCAGCAGGGGAGTAATGATCACAGATACGCAGTATTTT. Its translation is CASRGVMITDTQYF.

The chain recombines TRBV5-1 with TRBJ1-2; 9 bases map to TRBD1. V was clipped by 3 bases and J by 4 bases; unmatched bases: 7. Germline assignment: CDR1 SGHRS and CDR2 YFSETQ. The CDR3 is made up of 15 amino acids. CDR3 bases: TGCGCCAGCAGCTACGGACAGGGGCTCCTCTATGGCTACACCTTC. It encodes CASSYGQGLLYGYTF.

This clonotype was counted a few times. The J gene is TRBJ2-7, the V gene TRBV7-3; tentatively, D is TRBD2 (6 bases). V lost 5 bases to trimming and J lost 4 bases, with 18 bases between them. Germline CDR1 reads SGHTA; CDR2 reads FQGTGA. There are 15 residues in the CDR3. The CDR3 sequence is CASSQLASPRYEQYF. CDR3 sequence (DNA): TGTGCCAGCAGCCAACTAGCCTCTCCGCGGTACGAGCAGTACTTC. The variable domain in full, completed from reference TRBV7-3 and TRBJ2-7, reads GAGVSQTPSNKVTEKGKYVELRCDPISGHTALYWYRQSLGQGPEFLIYFQGTGAADDSGLPNDRFFAVRPEGSVSTLKIQRTERGDSAVYLCASSQLASPRYEQYFGPGTRLTVT.

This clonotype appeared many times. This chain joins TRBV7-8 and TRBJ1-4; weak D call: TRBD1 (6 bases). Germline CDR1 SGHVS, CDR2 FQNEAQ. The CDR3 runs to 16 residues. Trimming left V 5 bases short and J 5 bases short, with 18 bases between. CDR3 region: CASSRPTGSLNEKLFF. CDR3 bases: TGTGCCAGCAGCAGACCAACAGGGTCTTTGAATGAAAAACTGTTTTTT.

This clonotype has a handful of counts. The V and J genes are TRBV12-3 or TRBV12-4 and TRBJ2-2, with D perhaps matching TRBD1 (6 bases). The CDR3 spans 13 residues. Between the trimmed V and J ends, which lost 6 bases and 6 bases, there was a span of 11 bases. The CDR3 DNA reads TGTGCCAGCAGACCAGGGGTGGCCGGGGAGCTGTTTTTT. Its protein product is CASRPGVAGELFF.

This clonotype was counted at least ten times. The CDR3 loop is CASSLGQGRTEAFF. The DNA of the CDR3 is TGTGCCAGCAGTTTGGGACAGGGTAGAACTGAAGCTTTCTTT. V usage is TRBV27 and J usage is TRBJ1-1; 9 positions match TRBD1. The trim removed 3 bases at V and 5 bases at J, leaving 4 bases unmatched. The CDR3 runs 14 residues. CDR1 and CDR2 from the germline V gene are MNHEY and SMNVEV (reference sequence).

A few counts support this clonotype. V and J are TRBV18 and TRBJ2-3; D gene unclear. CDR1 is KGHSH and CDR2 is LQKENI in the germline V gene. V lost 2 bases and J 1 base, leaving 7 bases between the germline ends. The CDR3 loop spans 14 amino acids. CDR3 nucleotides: TGTGCCAGCTCACCAGGGCTTGGCACAGATACGCAGTATTTT. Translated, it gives CASSPGLGTDTQYF.

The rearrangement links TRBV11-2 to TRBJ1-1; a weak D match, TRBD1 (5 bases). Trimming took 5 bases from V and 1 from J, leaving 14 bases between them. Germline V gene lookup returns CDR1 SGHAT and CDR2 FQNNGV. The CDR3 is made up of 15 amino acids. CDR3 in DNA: TGTGCCAGCAGCCCGGGGTTGAGGGGGAACACTGAAGCTTTCTTT. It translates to CASSPGLRGNTEAFF.

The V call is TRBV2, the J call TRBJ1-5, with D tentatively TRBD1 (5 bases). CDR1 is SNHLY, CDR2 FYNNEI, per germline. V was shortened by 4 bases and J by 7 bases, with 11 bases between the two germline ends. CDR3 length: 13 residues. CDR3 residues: CASSAGVRQPQHF. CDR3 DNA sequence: TGTGCCAGCAGTGCGGGGGTCAGACAGCCCCAGCATTTT.